The entry below gives a single T cell receptor beta chain sequence along with its context. Germline V gene data show CDR1 as SGHVS and CDR2 as FQNEAQ. V was shortened by 5 bases and J by 1 base, with 9 bases between the two germline ends. The CDR3 covers 15 residues. This specimen belongs to a study of blood T cell repertoires in COVID-19. Overall study context: Collection of acute and convalescent COVID-19 samples took place in the United States, Italy and Spain. T cells, B-cell-depleted T cells, or PBMCs supplied cDNA or gDNA.

As originally analysed: Estimates of nucleated cell counts were drawn from the amplification of reference gene primers. Clones were sequenced by immunoSEQ multiplex PCR, and TCRdb holds only the in-frame ones, with some missing. That table is the source of V, J and clone size, and D and trimming were worked out from the DNA. In the table there are fewer than 650,000 clones, about 89% of which are singletons. This clonotype was sampled from a woman aged 50 to 60 with COVID-19, enrolled during active disease. The V gene is TRBV7-8, the J gene TRBJ1-6; a possible D gene is TRBD1 (5 bases). Sequencing used peripheral blood. The CDR3 DNA sequence: TGTGCCAGCAGCCCGGGGGGGTCCTATAATTCACCCCTCCACTTT. It translates to CASSPGGSYNSPLHF. Filled out from reference TRBV7-8 and TRBJ1-6, the complete variable domain reads GAGVSQSPRYKVAKRGQDVALRCDPISGHVSLFWYQQALGQGPEFLTYFQNEAQLDKSGLPSDRFFAERPEGSVSTLKIQRTQQEDSAVYLCASSPGGSYNSPLHFGNGTRLTVT.